Listed here are 17 T cell receptor beta chains from one sample, sequenced in a study of T cells after yellow fever vaccination. TCRdb processed the 5' RACE reads anew with MiXCR; each CDR3 protein has one entry. The profile covers 600,000 to 750,000 distinct CDR3 sequences, with around an eighth appearing a single time and about 15% taken by the ten largest. Material: PBMCs, obtained on the day of the yellow fever booster vaccination. These receptors were collected from a man aged 25-40 years who received the YFV17D yellow fever vaccine.

The J gene is TRBJ2-5, the V gene TRBV20-1; either TRBD1 or TRBD2 may supply D (5 bases each). Germline CDR1 reads DFQATT; CDR2 reads SNEGSKA (reference sequence). The CDR3 covers 13 residues. The V and J ends lost 0 bases and 9 bases respectively, with 14 bases between them. CDR3 sequence reads: CSARDLARGAQYF. The DNA for the CDR3 is TGCAGTGCTAGAGATTTAGCCCGAGGGGCCCAGTACTTC.

This clonotype showed up just a few times. This chain connects TRBV7-2 to TRBJ2-7, with 11 nucleotides matching TRBD2. This CDR3 spans 15 amino acids. Trimming cost V 4 bases and J 6 bases; bases outside gene matches: 8. Germline V gene lookup returns CDR1 SGHTA and CDR2 FQGNSA. The DNA for the CDR3 is TGTGCCAGCAGCTACCGGGTAGCGGGAGGGAGCGAGCAGTACTTC. It translates to CASSYRVAGGSEQYF.

This clonotype has at least ten counts. The gene calls are TRBV12-3 or TRBV12-4 and TRBJ1-5; tentatively, D is TRBD1 (6 bases). The CDR3 loop spans 16 amino acids. V was trimmed by 1 base and J by 3 bases, leaving 13 bases between them. CDR3 amino acids: CASSLVGGRANQPQHF. Here the CDR3 DNA reads TGTGCCAGCAGTTTAGTGGGGGGGCGCGCCAATCAGCCCCAGCATTTT.

The DNA of the CDR3 is TGTGCCAGCAGTGAAGGGACTAGCCTCTACAATGAGCAGTTCTTC. Amino acids: CASSEGTSLYNEQFF. The chain employs TRBV2 and TRBJ2-1, with TRBD2 identical over 8 bases. Trimming at V came to 1 base and at J to 3 bases, leaving 2 bases not matched to a gene. This CDR3 has 15 residues. Germline CDR1 reads SNHLY; CDR2 reads FYNNEI.

V usage is TRBV3-1 and J usage is TRBJ2-5; D is unclear. V shed 3 bases and J shed 5 bases, with 7 bases lying between them. The V gene's germline CDR1 is LGHDT and CDR2 YNNKEL (reference sequence). The CDR3 consists of 12 residues. The CDR3 DNA reads TGTGCCAGCAGCCAGGGGTTCGAGACCCAGTACTTC. This gives the protein CASSQGFETQYF.

This clonotype has more than one count but fewer than ten. CDR3 region: CASSLLWQNTEAFF. The CDR3 bases are TGTGCCAGCAGCTTATTGTGGCAGAACACTGAAGCTTTCTTT. The chain is built from TRBV7-9 and TRBJ1-1; D gene ambiguous. The germline V gene has CDR1 SEHNR and CDR2 FQNEAQ (reference sequence). This CDR3 region has 14 residues. V was cut by 2 bases and J by 1 base, with 8 bases left in between.

This clonotype has just a few counts. V usage is TRBV7-2 and J usage is TRBJ2-3; D is possibly TRBD2 (6 bases). Trimming removed 0 bases from V and 7 bases from J, with 8 bases in between. Germline assignment: CDR1 SGHTA and CDR2 FQGNSA. The CDR3 is made up of 13 amino acids. The CDR3 nucleotides read TGTGCCAGCAGCTTAGCGGGACTCTATACGCAGTATTTT. Amino acid sequence: CASSLAGLYTQYF.

The CDR3, as DNA: TGTGCCAGCAGCTTGGCTGGACTTGGCCCTCAAGAGACCCAGTACTTC. The encoded protein is CASSLAGLGPQETQYF. V is TRBV5-4 and J is TRBJ2-5, with D possibly TRBD2 on 5 matching bases. Germline CDR1 SGHNT, CDR2 YYREEE (reference sequence). The CDR3 is made up of 16 amino acids. Between the trimmed V and J ends, which lost 0 bases and 2 bases, there was a span of 14 bases.

This clonotype was counted only a few times. The chain has TRBV20-1 and TRBJ2-7, with TRBD2 as a possible D gene (5 bases). The CDR3 contains 12 residues. Germline V lookup: CDR1 DFQATT, CDR2 SNEGSKA (reference sequence). The V end lost 5 bases, the J end lost 1 base, and 9 bases lay between the germline ends. CDR3 loop: CSAVRESYEQYF. CDR3 bases: TGCAGTGCTGTCCGGGAATCCTACGAGCAGTACTTC.

V usage is TRBV7-2 and J usage is TRBJ1-1; no reliable D call. This CDR3 is built from 15 residues. V was trimmed by 1 base and J by 5 bases, leaving 14 bases between them. CDR1 is SGHTA, CDR2 FQGNSA, per germline. CDR3 region: CASSLGPVRGTEAFF. The CDR3 region has the DNA TGTGCCAGCAGCTTAGGTCCAGTAAGAGGAACTGAAGCTTTCTTT.

The chain has TRBV20-1 and TRBJ2-5; a weak D match, TRBD1 (6 bases). V shed 1 base and J shed 4 bases, with 13 bases lying between them. The germline CDR1 and CDR2 sequences are DFQATT and SNEGSKA (reference sequence). The CDR3 consists of 14 residues. The chain's CDR3 is CSARARTGLETQYF. The DNA for the CDR3 is TGCAGTGCTAGAGCCCGAACAGGGTTAGAGACCCAGTACTTC.

This clonotype has a handful of counts. The CDR3 reads CSARVTWGTDTQYF. CDR3 sequence (DNA): TGCAGTGCTAGAGTAACTTGGGGCACAGATACGCAGTATTTT. The chain couples TRBV20-1 to TRBJ2-3; unclear D gene. Trimming removed 1 base from V and 1 base from J, with 9 bases in between. Germline-derived CDR1 and CDR2 are DFQATT and SNEGSKA (reference sequence). The CDR3 is made up of 14 amino acids.

In this sample, this clonotype turned up many times. The genes are TRBV6-4 and TRBJ2-5, with a weak D call TRBD2 (5 bases). Germline CDR1 MRHNA, CDR2 SNTAGT. With 6 bases removed from V and 5 bases from J, the gap between germline ends came to 13 bases. The CDR3 spans 13 residues. The CDR3 region is CASREDTRETQYF. CDR3 DNA sequence: TGTGCCAGCAGGGAGGATACGCGCGAGACCCAGTACTTC.

The rearrangement links TRBV7-8 to TRBJ2-3; D uncertain. The CDR3 contains 14 residues. CDR1 is SGHVS and CDR2 is FQNEAQ in the germline V gene. V lost 7 bases, J lost 2 bases, and 13 bases lay in between. CDR3 protein: CASTLGTYTDTQYF. The CDR3 DNA reads TGTGCCAGCACCCTAGGCACCTACACAGATACGCAGTATTTT.

This sequence joins TRBV7-2 and TRBJ2-7, with TRBD1 identical over 9 bases. The CDR3 covers 15 residues. V was pared by 5 bases and J by 4 bases, with 9 bases of the junction left unmatched. The V gene's germline CDR1 is SGHTA and CDR2 FQGNSA. CDR3 DNA sequence: TGTGCCAGCAGCCCAGACAGGGGGTATTCATACGAGCAGTACTTC. This gives the protein CASSPDRGYSYEQYF.

In its sample, this clonotype was seen many times. This chain joins TRBV19 and TRBJ2-7; either TRBD1 or TRBD2 may supply D (5 bases each). The CDR3 spans 14 residues. CDR1 and CDR2 (germline): LNHDA, SQIVND (reference sequence). Trimming removed 3 bases at V and 2 bases at J, with 11 bases between. The CDR3 sequence: CASSIGVGPYEQYF. In nucleotides, the CDR3 is TGTGCCAGTAGTATTGGTGTGGGACCCTACGAGCAGTACTTC.

The table lists this clonotype with a few counts. The rearrangement links TRBV28 to TRBJ2-5, with a possible D match to TRBD2 (5 bases). The CDR3 has 15 amino acids. Germline values: CDR1 MDHEN, CDR2 SYDVKM. V lost 2 bases, J lost 5 bases, and 15 bases lay in between. CDR3 nucleotides: TGTGCCAGCAGTTTAACGGGATACGCGGACGAGACCCAGTACTTC. This gives the protein CASSLTGYADETQYF.